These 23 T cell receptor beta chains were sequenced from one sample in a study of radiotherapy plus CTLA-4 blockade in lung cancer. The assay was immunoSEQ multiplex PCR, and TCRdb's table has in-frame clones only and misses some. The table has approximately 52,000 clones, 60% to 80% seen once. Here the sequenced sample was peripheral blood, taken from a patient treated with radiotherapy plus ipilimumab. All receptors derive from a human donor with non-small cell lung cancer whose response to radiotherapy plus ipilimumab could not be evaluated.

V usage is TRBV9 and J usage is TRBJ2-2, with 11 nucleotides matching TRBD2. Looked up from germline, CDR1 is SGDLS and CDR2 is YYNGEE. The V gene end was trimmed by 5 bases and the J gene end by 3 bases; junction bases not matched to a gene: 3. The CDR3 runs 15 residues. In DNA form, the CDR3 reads TGTGCCAGCAGTCGTAGCGGGAGGGACACCGGGGAGCTGTTTTTT. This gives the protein CASSRSGRDTGELFF.

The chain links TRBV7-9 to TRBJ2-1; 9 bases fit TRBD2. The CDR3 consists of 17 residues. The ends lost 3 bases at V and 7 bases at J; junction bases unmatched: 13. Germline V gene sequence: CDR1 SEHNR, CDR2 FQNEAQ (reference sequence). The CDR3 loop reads CASSFRWTSADENEQFF. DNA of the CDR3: TGTGCCAGCAGCTTTCGGTGGACTAGCGCGGACGAGAATGAGCAGTTCTTC.

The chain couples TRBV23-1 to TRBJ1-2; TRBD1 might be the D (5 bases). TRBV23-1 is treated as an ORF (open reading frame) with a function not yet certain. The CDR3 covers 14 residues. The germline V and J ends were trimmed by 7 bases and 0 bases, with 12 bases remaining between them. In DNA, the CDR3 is TGCGCCAGCACCCGGGACTTAACTAACTATGGCTACACCTTC. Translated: CASTRDLTNYGYTF.

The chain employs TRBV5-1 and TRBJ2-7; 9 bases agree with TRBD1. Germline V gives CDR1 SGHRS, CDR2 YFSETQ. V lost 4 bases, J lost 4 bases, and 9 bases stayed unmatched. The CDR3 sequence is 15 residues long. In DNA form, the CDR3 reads TGCGCCAGCAGCGTGGACGGGACAGGGTCATACGAGCAGTACTTC. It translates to CASSVDGTGSYEQYF. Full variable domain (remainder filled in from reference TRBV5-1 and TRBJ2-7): KAGVTQTPRYLIKTRGQQVTLSCSPISGHRSVSWYQQTPGQGLQFLFEYFSETQRNKGNFPGRFSGRQFSNSRSEMNVSTLELGDSALYLCASSVDGTGSYEQYFGPGTRLTVT.

This CDR3 reads CASSLETGGWSDTEAFF. The CDR3 DNA is TGTGCCAGCAGCTTAGAGACAGGGGGCTGGTCGGACACTGAAGCTTTCTTT. This rearrangement joins TRBV7-8 to TRBJ1-1; 10 bases are shared with TRBD1. Germline values: CDR1 SGHVS, CDR2 FQNEAQ. CDR3 length equals 17 residues. V shed 1 base and J 3 bases; nucleotides not matched to a gene: 8.

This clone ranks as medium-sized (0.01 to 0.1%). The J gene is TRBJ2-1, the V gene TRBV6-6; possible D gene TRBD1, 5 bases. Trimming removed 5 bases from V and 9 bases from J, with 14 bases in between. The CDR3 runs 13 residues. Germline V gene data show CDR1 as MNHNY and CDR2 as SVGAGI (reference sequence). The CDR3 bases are TGTGCCAGCAGTCCCGGGTGGGGCCCTGAGCAGTTCTTC. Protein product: CASSPGWGPEQFF.

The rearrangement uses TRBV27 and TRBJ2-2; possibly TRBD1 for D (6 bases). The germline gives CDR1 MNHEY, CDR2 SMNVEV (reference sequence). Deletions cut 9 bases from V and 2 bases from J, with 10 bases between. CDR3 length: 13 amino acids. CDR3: CASRDINTGELFF. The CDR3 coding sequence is TGTGCCAGTCGGGACATCAACACCGGGGAGCTGTTTTTT.

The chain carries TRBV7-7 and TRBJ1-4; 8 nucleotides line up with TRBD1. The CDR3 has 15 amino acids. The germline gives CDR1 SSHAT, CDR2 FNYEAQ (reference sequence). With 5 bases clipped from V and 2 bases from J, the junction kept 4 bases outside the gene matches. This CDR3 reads CASSPRTGTNEKLFF. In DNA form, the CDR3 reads TGTGCCAGCAGCCCCCGGACAGGGACTAATGAAAAACTGTTTTTT.

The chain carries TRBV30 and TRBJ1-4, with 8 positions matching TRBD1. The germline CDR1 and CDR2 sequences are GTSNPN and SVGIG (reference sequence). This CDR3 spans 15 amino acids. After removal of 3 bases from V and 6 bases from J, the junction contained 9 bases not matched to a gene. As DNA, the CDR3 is TGTGCCTGGAGCCTAATGGACAGGGCGGATGAAAAACTGTTTTTT. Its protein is CAWSLMDRADEKLFF. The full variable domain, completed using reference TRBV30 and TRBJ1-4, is SQTIHQWPATLVQPVGSPLSLECTVEGTSNPNLYWYRQAAGRGLQLLFYSVGIGQISSEVPQNLSASRPQDRQFILSSKKLLLSDSGFYLCAWSLMDRADEKLFFGSGTQLSVL.

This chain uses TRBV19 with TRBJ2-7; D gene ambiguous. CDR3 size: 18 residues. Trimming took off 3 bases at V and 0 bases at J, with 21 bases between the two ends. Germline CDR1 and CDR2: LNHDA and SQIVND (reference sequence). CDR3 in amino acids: CASSIGGSRGISSYEQYF. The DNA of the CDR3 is TGTGCCAGTAGTATCGGTGGGTCCCGCGGAATAAGCTCCTACGAGCAGTACTTC. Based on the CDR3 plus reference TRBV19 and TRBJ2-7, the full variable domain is DGGITQSPKYLFRKEGQNVTLSCEQNLNHDAMYWYRQDPGQGLRLIYYSQIVNDFQKGDIAEGYSVSREKKESFPLTVTSAQKNPTAFYLCASSIGGSRGISSYEQYFGPGTRLTVT.

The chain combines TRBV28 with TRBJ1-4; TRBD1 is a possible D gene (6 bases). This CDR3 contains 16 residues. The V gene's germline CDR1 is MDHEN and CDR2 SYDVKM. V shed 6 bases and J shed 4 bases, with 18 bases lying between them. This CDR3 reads CASSPVGRGGNEKLFF. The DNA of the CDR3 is TGTGCCAGCAGCCCCGTAGGCAGGGGTGGTAATGAAAAACTGTTTTTT.

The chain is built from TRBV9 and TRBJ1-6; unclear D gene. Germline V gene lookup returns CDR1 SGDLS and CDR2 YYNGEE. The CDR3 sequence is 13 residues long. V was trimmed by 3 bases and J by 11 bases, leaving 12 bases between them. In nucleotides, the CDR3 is TGTGCCAGCAGCGGCGGAGTCGGGACACCCCTCCACTTT. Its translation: CASSGGVGTPLHF. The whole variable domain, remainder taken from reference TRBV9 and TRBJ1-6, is DSGVTQTPKHLITATGQRVTLRCSPRSGDLSVYWYQQSLDQGLQFLIQYYNGEERAKGNILERFSAQQFPDLHSELNLSSLELGDSALYFCASSGGVGTPLHFGNGTRLTVT.

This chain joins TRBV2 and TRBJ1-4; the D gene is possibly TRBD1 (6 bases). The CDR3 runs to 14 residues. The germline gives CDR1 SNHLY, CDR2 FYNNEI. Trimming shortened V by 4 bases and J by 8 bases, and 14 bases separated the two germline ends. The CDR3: CASSGGGLGEKLFF. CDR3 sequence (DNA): TGTGCCAGCAGTGGGGGGGGCCTGGGGGAAAAACTGTTTTTT.

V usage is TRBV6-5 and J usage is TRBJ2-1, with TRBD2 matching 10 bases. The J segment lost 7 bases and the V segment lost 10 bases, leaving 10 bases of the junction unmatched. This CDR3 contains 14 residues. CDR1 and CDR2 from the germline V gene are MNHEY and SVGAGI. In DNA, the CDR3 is TGTGCCACCGGATCCAGCGGGGGGGTAAATGAGCAGTTCTTC. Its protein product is CATGSSGGVNEQFF.

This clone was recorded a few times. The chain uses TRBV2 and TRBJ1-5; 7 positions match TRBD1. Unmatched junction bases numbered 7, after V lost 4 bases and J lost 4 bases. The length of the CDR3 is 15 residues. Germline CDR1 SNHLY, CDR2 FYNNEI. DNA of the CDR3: TGTGCCAGCAGTGTGAACAGGGGCACAAATCAGCCCCAGCATTTT. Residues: CASSVNRGTNQPQHF. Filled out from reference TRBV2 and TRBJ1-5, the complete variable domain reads EPEVTQTPSHQVTQMGQEVILRCVPISNHLYFYWYRQILGQKVEFLVSFYNNEISEKSEIFDDQFSVERPDGSNFTLKIRSTKLEDSAMYFCASSVNRGTNQPQHFGDGTRLSIL.

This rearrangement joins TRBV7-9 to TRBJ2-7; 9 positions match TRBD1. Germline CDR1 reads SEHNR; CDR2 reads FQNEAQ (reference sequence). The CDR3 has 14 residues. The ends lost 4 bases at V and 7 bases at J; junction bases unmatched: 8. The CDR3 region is CASSSTTGGGEQYF. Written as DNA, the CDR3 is TGTGCCAGCAGCTCCACGACAGGGGGGGGAGAGCAGTACTTC.

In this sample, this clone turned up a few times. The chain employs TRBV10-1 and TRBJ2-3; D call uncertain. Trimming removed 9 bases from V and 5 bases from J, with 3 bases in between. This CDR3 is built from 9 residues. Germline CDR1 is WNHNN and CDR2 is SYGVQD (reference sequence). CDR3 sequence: CARLDTQYF. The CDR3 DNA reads TGCGCCAGACTAGATACGCAGTATTTT.

The CDR3, as DNA: TGTGCCAGCATACCCGGGACAGGGGAGGACGAGCAGTACTTC. It is translated as CASIPGTGEDEQYF. V is TRBV6-6 and J is TRBJ2-7, with 10 bases matching TRBD1. Germline V gene lookup returns CDR1 MNHNY and CDR2 SVGAGI (reference sequence). The CDR3 sequence is 14 residues long. J lost 5 bases, V lost 7 bases, and 8 bases had no gene match.

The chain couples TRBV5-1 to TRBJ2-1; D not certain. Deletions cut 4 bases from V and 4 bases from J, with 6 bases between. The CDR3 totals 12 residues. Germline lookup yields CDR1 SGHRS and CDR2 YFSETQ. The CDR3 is CASSLSYNEQFF. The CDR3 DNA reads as TGCGCCAGCAGCCTATCTTACAATGAGCAGTTCTTC.

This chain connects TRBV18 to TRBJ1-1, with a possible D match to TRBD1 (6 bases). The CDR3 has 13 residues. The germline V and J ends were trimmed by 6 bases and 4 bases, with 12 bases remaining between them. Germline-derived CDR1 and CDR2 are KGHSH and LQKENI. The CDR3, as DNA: TGTGCCAGCTCGCATCTAGGGGGCACTGAAGCTTTCTTT. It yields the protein CASSHLGGTEAFF.

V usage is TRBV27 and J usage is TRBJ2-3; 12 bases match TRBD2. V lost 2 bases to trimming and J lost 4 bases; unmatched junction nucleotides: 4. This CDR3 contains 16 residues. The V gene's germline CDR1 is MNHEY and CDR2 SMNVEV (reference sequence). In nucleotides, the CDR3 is TGTGCCAGCAGTTTAGTCCTAGCGGGGGGGCCAGATACGCAGTATTTT. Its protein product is CASSLVLAGGPDTQYF.

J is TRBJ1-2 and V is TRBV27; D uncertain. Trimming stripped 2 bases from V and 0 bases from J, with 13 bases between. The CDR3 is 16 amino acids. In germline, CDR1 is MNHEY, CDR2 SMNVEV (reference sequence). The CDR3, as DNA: TGTGCCAGCAGTTTACCGAAAGACACGACTAACTATGGCTACACCTTC. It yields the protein CASSLPKDTTNYGYTF.

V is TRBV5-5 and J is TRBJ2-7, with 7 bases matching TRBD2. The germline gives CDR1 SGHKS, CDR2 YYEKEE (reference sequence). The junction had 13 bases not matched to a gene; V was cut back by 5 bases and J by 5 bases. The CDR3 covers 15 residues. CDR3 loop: CASSPRGDGGNEQYF. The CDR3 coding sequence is TGTGCCAGCAGTCCCCGGGGGGACGGAGGAAACGAGCAGTACTTC.